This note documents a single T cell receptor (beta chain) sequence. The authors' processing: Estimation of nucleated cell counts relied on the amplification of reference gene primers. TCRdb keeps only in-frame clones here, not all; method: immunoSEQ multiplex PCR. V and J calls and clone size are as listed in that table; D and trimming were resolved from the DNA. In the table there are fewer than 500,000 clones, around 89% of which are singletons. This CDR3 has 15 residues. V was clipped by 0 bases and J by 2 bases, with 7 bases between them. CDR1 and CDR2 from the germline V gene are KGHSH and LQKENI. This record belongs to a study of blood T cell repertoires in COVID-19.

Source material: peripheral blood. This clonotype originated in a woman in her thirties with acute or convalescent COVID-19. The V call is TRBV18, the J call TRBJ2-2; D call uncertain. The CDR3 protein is CASSPPSRNTGELFF. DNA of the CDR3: TGTGCCAGCTCACCACCTTCCAGAAACACCGGGGAGCTGTTTTTT.